Here is one T cell receptor beta chain with its context. CDR1 and CDR2 (germline): SGHRS, YFSETQ. The CDR3 consists of 16 residues. Trimming left V 2 bases short and J 0 bases short, with 13 bases between. In the source study's methods: For nucleated cells, counts were estimated from reference gene primer amplification. Sequencing used immunoSEQ multiplex PCR; TCRdb keeps in-frame clones, though not all of them. Clone size and the V and J calls come from that table; the DNA yielded D and trimming. The top ten hold 50% to 75% of the sample, which has around 26,000 clones, 80% seen once. These data come from a study of blood T cell repertoires in COVID-19. Looking at the study overall: The United States, Italy and Spain were the sources of the acute and convalescent COVID-19 samples. Sources were T cells, B-cell-depleted T cells, or PBMCs; the material itself was cDNA or gDNA.

The rearrangement joins TRBV5-1 to TRBJ2-3; D ambiguous. The sample was peripheral blood. This receptor was obtained from a woman aged 80 or older with acute or convalescent COVID-19. DNA of the CDR3: TGCGCCAGCAGCTTCACCCGGAGTACTAGCACAGATACGCAGTATTTT. The encoded protein is CASSFTRSTSTDTQYF.